This T cell receptor (beta chain) was retrieved from a study of blood T cell repertoires in COVID-19. Overall study context: COVID-19 samples, acute and convalescent, were from the United States, Italy and Spain. T cells, B-cell-depleted T cells, or PBMCs supplied cDNA or gDNA.

Of note for this clone: In the same sample, other DNA sequences code for this CDR3.

In the authors' workflow: Reference gene primer amplification gave estimated nucleated cell counts. Data came from immunoSEQ multiplex PCR; TCRdb stores just in-frame clones and leaves some out. D and trimming were read from the DNA, whereas the V and J calls and clone size are those reported in that table. This sample has some 260,000 clones, with around 88% found just once. This CDR3 has 15 residues. With 4 bases clipped from V and 8 bases from J, the junction kept 9 bases outside the gene matches. Germline assignment: CDR1 SGDLS and CDR2 YYNGEE. Sequenced input: peripheral blood. This sequence joins TRBV9 and TRBJ1-4, with 9 nucleotides matching TRBD1. The receptor's source is a man older than 75 with acute or convalescent COVID-19. In DNA form, the CDR3 reads TGTGCCAGCAGCCCTCCGGGACAGGGTTACGAAAAACTGTTTTTT. Residues: CASSPPGQGYEKLFF.